This T cell receptor beta chain was captured by sequencing in a study of identical twins. Notes on the study in general: Cord blood beta clonotypes that were abundant carried fewer insertions, and memory repertoires showed no such trend.

This clonotype came up a few times. Its target is not known. The CDR3 is 14 residues long. Looked up from germline, CDR1 is MDHEN and CDR2 is SYDVKM. With V trimmed by 7 bases and J by 3 bases, 6 bases remained unmatched. One entry per CDR3 protein results from TCRdb running MiXCR on the 5' RACE reads. The sample carries about 530,000 distinct CDR3 sequences, roughly 15% recorded once. Separately, the same data were catalogued under a study of yellow fever vaccine responses in identical twins.

The gene calls are TRBV28 and TRBJ2-5, with 9 bases fitting TRBD1. The sample was CD4+ T cells sorted from blood. This receptor was obtained from a woman aged 18 to 35 in good health. CDR3 sequence reads: CASKLRTGEETQYF. The CDR3 nucleotides read TGTGCCAGCAAACTACGGACAGGGGAAGAGACCCAGTACTTC.